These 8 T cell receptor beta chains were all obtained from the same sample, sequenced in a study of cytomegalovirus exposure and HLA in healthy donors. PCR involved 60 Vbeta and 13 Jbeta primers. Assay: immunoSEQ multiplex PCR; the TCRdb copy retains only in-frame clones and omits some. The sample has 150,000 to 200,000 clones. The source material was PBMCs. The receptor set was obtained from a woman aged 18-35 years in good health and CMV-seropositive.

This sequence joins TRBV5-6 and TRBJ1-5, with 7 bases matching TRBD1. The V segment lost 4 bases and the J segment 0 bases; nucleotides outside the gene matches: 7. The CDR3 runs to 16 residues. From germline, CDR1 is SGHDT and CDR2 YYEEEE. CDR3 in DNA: TGTGCCAGCAGCCGGACAGGACTGAATAGCAATCAGCCCCAGCATTTT. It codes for CASSRTGLNSNQPQHF.

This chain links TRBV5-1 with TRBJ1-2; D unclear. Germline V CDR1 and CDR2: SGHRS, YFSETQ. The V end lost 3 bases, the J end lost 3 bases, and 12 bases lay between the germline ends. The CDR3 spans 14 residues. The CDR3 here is CASSWARGDYGYTF. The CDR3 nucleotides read TGCGCCAGCAGCTGGGCTCGGGGAGACTATGGCTACACCTTC. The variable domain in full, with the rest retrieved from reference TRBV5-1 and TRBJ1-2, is KAGVTQTPRYLIKTRGQQVTLSCSPISGHRSVSWYQQTPGQGLQFLFEYFSETQRNKGNFPGRFSGRQFSNSRSEMNVSTLELGDSALYLCASSWARGDYGYTFGSGTRLTVV.

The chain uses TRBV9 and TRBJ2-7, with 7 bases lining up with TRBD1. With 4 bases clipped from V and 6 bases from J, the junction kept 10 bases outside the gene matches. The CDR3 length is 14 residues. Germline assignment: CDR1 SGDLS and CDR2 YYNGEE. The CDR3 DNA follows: TGTGCCAGCAGCCCCGAACAGGGGAACCCCGAGCAGTACTTC. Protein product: CASSPEQGNPEQYF.

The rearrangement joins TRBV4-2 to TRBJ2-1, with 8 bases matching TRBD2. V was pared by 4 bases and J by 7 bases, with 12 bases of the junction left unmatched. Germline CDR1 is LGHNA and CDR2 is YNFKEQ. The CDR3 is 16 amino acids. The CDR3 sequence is CASSPAMGGRKNEQFF. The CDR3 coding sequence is TGTGCCAGCAGCCCGGCTATGGGCGGGAGGAAGAATGAGCAGTTCTTC.

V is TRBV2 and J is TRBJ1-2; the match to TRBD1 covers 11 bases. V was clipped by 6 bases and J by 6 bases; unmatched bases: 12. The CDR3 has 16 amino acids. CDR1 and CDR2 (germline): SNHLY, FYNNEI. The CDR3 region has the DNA TGTGCCAGCAGGGCGACCGGGACAGGGGGTGGAGATGGCTACACCTTC. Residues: CASRATGTGGGDGYTF.

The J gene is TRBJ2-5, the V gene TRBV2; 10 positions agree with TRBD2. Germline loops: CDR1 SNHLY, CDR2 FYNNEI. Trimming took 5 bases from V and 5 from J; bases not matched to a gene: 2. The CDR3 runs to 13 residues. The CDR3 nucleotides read TGTGCCAGCAGTTCACTAGCGGGGGAGACCCAGTACTTC. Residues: CASSSLAGETQYF.

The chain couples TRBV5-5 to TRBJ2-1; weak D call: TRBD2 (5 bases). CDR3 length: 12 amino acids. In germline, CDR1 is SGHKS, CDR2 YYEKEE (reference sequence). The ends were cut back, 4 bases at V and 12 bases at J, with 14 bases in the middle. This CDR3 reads CASSERTLGQFF. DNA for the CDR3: TGTGCCAGCAGCGAGCGGACCCTTGGGCAGTTCTTC.

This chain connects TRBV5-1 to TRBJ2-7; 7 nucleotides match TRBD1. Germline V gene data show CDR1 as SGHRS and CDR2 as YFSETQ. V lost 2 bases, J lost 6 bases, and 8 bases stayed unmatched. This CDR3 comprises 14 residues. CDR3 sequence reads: CASSLQGTSSEQYF. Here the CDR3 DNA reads TGCGCCAGCAGCTTACAGGGGACGTCGAGCGAGCAGTACTTC.